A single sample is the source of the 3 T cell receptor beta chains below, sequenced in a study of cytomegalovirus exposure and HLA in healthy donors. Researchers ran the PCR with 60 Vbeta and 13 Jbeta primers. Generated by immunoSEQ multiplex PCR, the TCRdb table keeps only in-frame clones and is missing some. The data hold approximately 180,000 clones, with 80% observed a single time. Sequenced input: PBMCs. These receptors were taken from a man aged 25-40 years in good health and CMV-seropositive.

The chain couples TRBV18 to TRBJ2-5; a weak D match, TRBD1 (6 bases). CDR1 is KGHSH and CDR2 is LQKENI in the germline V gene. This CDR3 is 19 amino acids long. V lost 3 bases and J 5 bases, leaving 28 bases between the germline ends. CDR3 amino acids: CASSPPYNYQGMVGETQYF. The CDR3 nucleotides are TGTGCCAGCTCACCGCCGTATAACTACCAGGGGATGGTGGGGGAGACCCAGTACTTC.

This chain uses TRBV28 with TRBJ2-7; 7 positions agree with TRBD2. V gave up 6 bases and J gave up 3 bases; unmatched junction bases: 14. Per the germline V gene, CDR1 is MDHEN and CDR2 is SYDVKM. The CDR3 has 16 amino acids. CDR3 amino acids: CASSHPTFGGDYEQYF. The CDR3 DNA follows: TGTGCCAGCAGCCATCCTACATTTGGGGGGGACTACGAGCAGTACTTC. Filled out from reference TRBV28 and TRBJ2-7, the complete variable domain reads DVKVTQSSRYLVKRTGEKVFLECVQDMDHENMFWYRQDPGLGLRLIYFSYDVKMKEKGDIPEGYSVSREKKERFSLILESASTNQTSMYLCASSHPTFGGDYEQYFGPGTRLTVT.

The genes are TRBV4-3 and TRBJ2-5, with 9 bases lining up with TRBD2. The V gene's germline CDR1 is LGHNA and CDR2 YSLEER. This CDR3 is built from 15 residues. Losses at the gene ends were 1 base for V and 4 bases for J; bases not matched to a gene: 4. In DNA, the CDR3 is TGCGCCAGCAGCCAAGGGCTAGCGGGGATAGAGACCCAGTACTTC. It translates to CASSQGLAGIETQYF.